These T cell receptor beta chains were read from a single sample in a study of shared T cell receptors in the human thymus. Clones were read by immunoSEQ multiplex PCR, and TCRdb kept only the in-frame ones, dropping some. The repertoire has 600,000 or so clones, about 90% of them found once; the top ten carry approximately 0.0097%. This sample was also put to use in a study of human thymus T cells.

The material sequenced was thymocytes. These receptors were taken from a boy less than two years old with a congenital heart defect. Each CDR3 is given with its conserved first and last residue. Fields, in order: J gene, CDR3 length, D gene, V gene, clone size, CDR3 protein, CDR3 DNA. The D gene is left open where the match is weak. The size entry is marked missing in some rows and otherwise reads once, few, many or a size class.

TRBJ1-2,15,NA,TRBV14,NA,CASSQDGRGGYGYTF,TGTGCCAGCAGCCAAGATGGCCGAGGCGGCTATGGCTACACCTTC
TRBJ2-5,16,TRBD2,TRBV2,NA,CASTRRGGLYQETQYF,TGTGCCAGCACGCGGCGGGGGGGCCTGTACCAAGAGACCCAGTACTTC
TRBJ2-4,14,TRBD1,TRBV19,NA,CASSQGTGRNIQYF,TGTGCCAGTAGTCAAGGGACAGGGAGGAACATTCAGTACTTC
TRBJ2-7,15,NA,TRBV7-8,NA,CASSLEPRKGDEQYF,TGTGCCAGCAGCTTAGAGCCGAGGAAAGGGGACGAGCAGTACTTC
TRBJ1-2,13,NA,TRBV7-9,NA,CASSSVPRDGYTF,TGTGCCAGCAGCTCGGTACCCCGAGATGGCTACACCTTC
TRBJ2-1,16,NA,TRBV6-1,NA,CASSEFGLAGSDEQFF,TGTGCCAGCAGTGAATTTGGTCTGGCGGGATCCGATGAGCAGTTCTTC
TRBJ1-4,15,NA,TRBV27,NA,CASSPLPRPNEKLFF,TGTGCCAGCAGCCCCCTACCCCGTCCTAATGAAAAACTGTTTTTT
TRBJ2-7,14,TRBD2,TRBV6-5,NA,CASSSAGGSYEQYF,TGTGCCAGCAGTTCGGCGGGAGGGTCCTACGAGCAGTACTTC
TRBJ2-7,14,TRBD2,TRBV6-4,NA,CASRRLAGGNEQYF,TGTGCCAGCAGACGACTAGCGGGAGGGAACGAGCAGTACTTC
TRBJ2-3,15,TRBD2,TRBV14,NA,CASSQAPWGGGTQYF,TGTGCCAGCAGCCAAGCTCCTTGGGGCGGGGGTACGCAGTATTTT
TRBJ1-3,12,NA,TRBV28,NA,CASRGAGNTIYF,TGTGCCAGCAGGGGCGCCGGAAACACCATATATTTT
TRBJ2-2,14,TRBD1,TRBV28,NA,CASSTGGNTGELFF,TGTGCCAGCAGCACAGGGGGCAACACCGGGGAGCTGTTTTTT
TRBJ1-4,16,TRBD1,TRBV5-6,once,CASSLGGQLTYEKLFF,TGTGCCAGCAGCTTGGGGGGACAGCTTACTTATGAAAAACTGTTTTTT
TRBJ2-7,16,TRBD1,TRBV5-1,NA,CASSLTAGTATYEQYF,TGCGCCAGCAGCTTGACCGCCGGGACAGCGACCTACGAGCAGTACTTC
TRBJ2-2,13,NA,TRBV10-3,NA,CAIGAGWTGELFF,TGTGCCATCGGAGCAGGGTGGACCGGGGAGCTGTTTTTT
TRBJ2-7,15,NA,TRBV10-1,NA,CASSESGQGNYEQYF,TGCGCCAGCAGTGAGTCGGGCCAGGGGAATTACGAGCAGTACTTC